This passage covers 31 T cell receptor beta chains from one sample sequenced in a study of cytomegalovirus exposure and HLA in healthy donors. PCR employed 60 Vbeta and 13 Jbeta primers. Assay: immunoSEQ multiplex PCR; the TCRdb copy retains only in-frame clones and omits some. The sample lists under 130,000 clones, more than 60% occurring once. Sequences were obtained from PBMCs. The receptors were sampled from a woman aged 40 to 50 in good health and CMV-seropositive.

This rearrangement joins TRBV6-6 to TRBJ1-5, with D unresolved. V lost 6 bases and J 0 bases, leaving 15 bases between the germline ends. CDR1 and CDR2 from the germline V gene are MNHNY and SVGAGI (reference sequence). This CDR3 is 16 amino acids long. CDR3 loop: CASRPTRGNSNQPQHF. For the CDR3, the DNA is TGTGCCAGCAGACCCACCCGAGGAAATAGCAATCAGCCCCAGCATTTT.

This chain joins TRBV20-1 and TRBJ1-1; possible D gene TRBD1, 5 bases. V lost 5 bases, J lost 3 bases, and 7 bases lay in between. The CDR3 is made up of 11 amino acids. The germline V gene encodes CDR1 DFQATT and CDR2 SNEGSKA (reference sequence). As DNA, the CDR3 is TGCAGTGCTTGGGGGGACACTGAAGCTTTCTTT. Protein: CSAWGDTEAFF.

This rearrangement joins TRBV5-1 to TRBJ1-1; no clear D gene. V was cut by 0 bases and J by 5 bases, with 14 bases left in between. CDR1 is SGHRS, CDR2 YFSETQ, per germline. The CDR3 totals 15 residues. Here the CDR3 reads CASSLAGGSATEAFF. DNA for the CDR3: TGCGCCAGCAGCTTGGCAGGAGGCTCGGCTACTGAAGCTTTCTTT. Using reference TRBV5-1 and TRBJ1-1 for the parts outside the CDR3, the full variable domain is KAGVTQTPRYLIKTRGQQVTLSCSPISGHRSVSWYQQTPGQGLQFLFEYFSETQRNKGNFPGRFSGRQFSNSRSEMNVSTLELGDSALYLCASSLAGGSATEAFFGQGTRLTVV.

J is TRBJ2-3 and V is TRBV29-1; D perhaps matches TRBD2 (5 bases). Germline V gene sequence: CDR1 SQVTM, CDR2 ANQGSEA. Trimming removed 6 bases at V and 1 base at J, with 17 bases between. The CDR3 has 15 residues. The CDR3 loop is CSVRRSQTGTDTQYF. For the CDR3, the DNA is TGCAGCGTCCGGAGGTCCCAAACGGGCACAGATACGCAGTATTTT.

The chain links TRBV6-5 to TRBJ2-5, with no clear D. The J call is doubtful: the DNA matches TRBJ2-7 better. CDR1 is MNHEY, CDR2 SVGAGI, per germline. CDR3 length: 14 residues. Written as DNA, the CDR3 is TGTGCCAGCAGGAGAGGTCAGGCTGACTACGAGCAGTACTTC. Its protein product is CASRRGQADYEQYF.

As for this clone: Other DNA sequences in the sample encode the same CDR3. V and J are TRBV6-5 and TRBJ2-7; 11 bases are a match to TRBD1. Germline CDR1 MNHEY, CDR2 SVGAGI. Losses at the gene ends were 5 bases for V and 2 bases for J; bases not matched to a gene: 2. The CDR3 spans 14 residues. In DNA form, the CDR3 reads TGTGCCAGCAGTCCGGGACAGGGGGCCTACGAGCAGTACTTC. It translates to CASSPGQGAYEQYF.

This sequence joins TRBV7-8 and TRBJ2-5; 9 positions agree with TRBD2. Germline trimming cut 5 bases from V and 6 bases from J; bases unmatched to any gene: 19. The CDR3 totals 18 residues. CDR1 and CDR2 (germline): SGHVS, FQNEAQ. The DNA for the CDR3 is TGTGCCAGCAGCGCCCAAAGGGGCGGGGGGGCAGTGATGCAGACCCAGTACTTC. It encodes CASSAQRGGGAVMQTQYF.

The J gene is TRBJ1-3, the V gene TRBV4-3, with D tentatively TRBD1 (5 bases). V shed 2 bases and J shed 0 bases, with 17 bases lying between them. CDR1 and CDR2 from the germline V gene are LGHNA and YSLEER. The CDR3 loop spans 18 amino acids. The CDR3 nucleotides are TGCGCCAGCAGCCAATCATTTTATAGGGGTTCCTCTGGAAACACCATATATTTT. Protein sequence: CASSQSFYRGSSGNTIYF.

J is TRBJ1-1 and V is TRBV13, with TRBD1 identical over 7 bases. Unmatched junction bases numbered 8, after V lost 4 bases and J lost 6 bases. The CDR3 extends over 14 amino acids. Per the germline V gene, CDR1 is PRHDT and CDR2 is FYEKMQ (reference sequence). The CDR3: CASSSRQGRSEAFF. CDR3 bases: TGTGCCAGCAGCTCTCGACAGGGTAGGTCTGAAGCTTTCTTT.

This clone was recorded once. The rearrangement links TRBV4-2 to TRBJ1-1; no reliable D call. The CDR3 contains 15 residues. The germline CDR1 and CDR2 sequences are LGHNA and YNFKEQ. Trimming pared 3 bases from V and 6 bases from J, leaving 17 bases between. The DNA for the CDR3 is TGTGCCAGCAGCCACCTCCCCGAGGGCGAGGCTGAAGCTTTCTTT. Translation: CASSHLPEGEAEAFF.

The chain recombines TRBV7-2 with TRBJ2-5; 12 bases are a match to TRBD2. Germline lookup yields CDR1 SGHTA and CDR2 FQGNSA. This CDR3 has 19 amino acids. V dropped 1 base and J dropped 1; count of bases not matched to a gene: 10. CDR3: CASSLGLAGGLGLQETQYF. In DNA, the CDR3 is TGTGCCAGCAGCTTAGGGCTAGCGGGAGGGCTGGGCCTCCAAGAGACCCAGTACTTC.

This chain links TRBV10-2 with TRBJ2-7; 7 bases are a match to TRBD1. The junction had 9 bases not matched to a gene; V was cut back by 5 bases and J by 2 bases. The CDR3 spans 15 residues. The germline gives CDR1 WSHSY, CDR2 SAAADI. The DNA of the CDR3 is TGCGCCAGCAGTAATGACAGGGTATTGACCTACGAGCAGTACTTC. Translation gives CASSNDRVLTYEQYF.

The chain combines TRBV5-1 with TRBJ2-1, with a possible D match to TRBD1 (7 bases). CDR3 length: 15 amino acids. The germline V gene has CDR1 SGHRS and CDR2 YFSETQ. The germline V and J ends were trimmed by 8 bases and 2 bases, with 17 bases remaining between them. CDR3 protein: CASSPAGQTYNEQFF. Here the CDR3 DNA reads TGCGCCAGTTCACCGGCGGGACAGACCTACAATGAGCAGTTCTTC.

The chain combines TRBV4-2 with TRBJ2-1; 8 bases are shared with TRBD2. Losses at the gene ends were 1 base for V and 6 bases for J; bases not matched to a gene: 8. From germline, CDR1 is LGHNA and CDR2 YNFKEQ. The CDR3 spans 16 residues. The CDR3: CASSQAATSASNEQFF. For the CDR3, the DNA is TGTGCCAGCAGCCAAGCGGCGACTAGCGCGAGCAATGAGCAGTTCTTC.

The genes are TRBV28 and TRBJ2-7; 8 nucleotides line up with TRBD1. Trimming cost V 6 bases and J 0 bases; bases outside gene matches: 19. Germline assignment: CDR1 MDHEN and CDR2 SYDVKM. CDR3 length equals 19 residues. The CDR3 region has the DNA TGTGCCAGCAGAACCCTTACCCCGCCCCCCGACAGGGGCTCCTACGAGCAGTACTTC. Protein sequence: CASRTLTPPPDRGSYEQYF.

The V and J genes are TRBV6-1 and TRBJ1-5; a weak D match, TRBD1 (6 bases). CDR1 and CDR2 from the germline V gene are MNHNS and SASEGT. The CDR3 runs 13 residues. With 4 bases removed from V and 6 bases from J, the gap between germline ends came to 10 bases. In DNA, the CDR3 is TGTGCCAGCAGTGTATCACAGGGTCAGCCCCAGCATTTT. As protein: CASSVSQGQPQHF.

This clone was seen a handful of times. The rearrangement uses TRBV4-1 and TRBJ2-1; D is uncertain. Trimming removed 3 bases from V and 6 bases from J, with 9 bases in between. The CDR3 has 13 residues. The V gene's germline CDR1 is MGHRA and CDR2 YSYEKL. CDR3 DNA sequence: TGCGCCAGCAGCCATCTCCCTCTCAATGAGCAGTTCTTC. Protein: CASSHLPLNEQFF.

V usage is TRBV28 and J usage is TRBJ1-2; D call uncertain. CDR1 and CDR2 from the germline V gene are MDHEN and SYDVKM. Trimming removed 6 bases from V and 4 bases from J, with 12 bases in between. The CDR3 totals 13 residues. CDR3 bases: TGTGCCAGCAGCCCACCAGAAGTCTATGGCTACACCTTC. Protein sequence: CASSPPEVYGYTF.

The chain employs TRBV18 and TRBJ1-6; maybe TRBD1 (5 bases). Germline V gene lookup returns CDR1 KGHSH and CDR2 LQKENI. The V gene lost 5 bases and the J gene lost 2 bases, with 16 bases spanning the gap. The CDR3 is 17 amino acids. In nucleotides, the CDR3 is TGTGCCAGCTCATCGCCCCAGGGCGGGGCCTATAATTCACCCCTCCACTTT. Amino acids: CASSSPQGGAYNSPLHF.

This clone was picked up a small number of times. This chain uses TRBV11-3 with TRBJ2-2, with a tentative D call TRBD2 (5 bases). Germline lookup yields CDR1 SGHNT and CDR2 YENEEA. The V gene lost 5 bases and the J gene lost 6 bases, with 13 bases spanning the gap. This CDR3 has 14 residues. The CDR3, as DNA: TGTGCCAGCAGCACAACTAGAGTCTCCGGGGAGCTGTTTTTT. It specifies CASSTTRVSGELFF.

This clone was picked up a small number of times. This chain links TRBV19 with TRBJ1-4; perhaps TRBD1 as D (5 bases). This CDR3 has 15 amino acids. CDR1 and CDR2 (germline): LNHDA, SQIVND (reference sequence). The V end lost 5 bases, the J end lost 3 bases, and 13 bases lay between the germline ends. The DNA of the CDR3 is TGTGCCAGTAGTCCCAGGGTCGCGGCTAATGAAAAACTGTTTTTT. Its protein product is CASSPRVAANEKLFF. Complete variable domain (other parts from reference TRBV19 and TRBJ1-4): DGGITQSPKYLFRKEGQNVTLSCEQNLNHDAMYWYRQDPGQGLRLIYYSQIVNDFQKGDIAEGYSVSREKKESFPLTVTSAQKNPTAFYLCASSPRVAANEKLFFGSGTQLSVL.

The gene calls are TRBV25-1 and TRBJ2-3, with 7 bases matching TRBD2. This CDR3 contains 15 residues. V lost 2 bases and J lost 5; bases outside the gene matches: 7. CDR1 MGHDK and CDR2 SYGVNS come from the germline V gene. The CDR3 DNA sequence: TGTGCCAGCAGTGAAACGGGCGGGAGTTTAGATACGCAGTATTTT. Protein sequence: CASSETGGSLDTQYF.

This rearrangement joins TRBV6-5 to TRBJ2-2; D unclear. There are 13 residues in the CDR3. CDR1 MNHEY and CDR2 SVGAGI come from the germline V gene. The germline V and J ends were trimmed by 6 bases and 1 base, with 6 bases remaining between them. CDR3 in amino acids: CASRSQNTGELFF. The CDR3, as DNA: TGTGCCAGCAGGAGTCAGAACACCGGGGAGCTGTTTTTT.

The chain employs TRBV5-4 and TRBJ2-1, with no clear D. The CDR3 length is 12 residues. Germline V lookup: CDR1 SGHNT, CDR2 YYREEE (reference sequence). V was pared by 1 base and J by 7 bases, with 6 bases between. CDR3 loop: CASSLSLNEQFF. The DNA for the CDR3 is TGTGCCAGCAGCTTGTCCCTGAATGAGCAGTTCTTC.

This clone occurred a few times. The chain recombines TRBV4-1 with TRBJ2-5; 11 positions agree with TRBD2. Germline V gene data show CDR1 as MGHRA and CDR2 as YSYEKL. The CDR3 sequence is 17 residues long. J gave up 2 bases and V 0 bases, and 5 bases lay outside the gene matches. The CDR3 spells CASSQDSLAGDQETQYF. CDR3 nucleotides: TGCGCCAGCAGCCAAGACTCACTAGCGGGAGATCAAGAGACCCAGTACTTC.

The chain couples TRBV28 to TRBJ1-1; D might be TRBD1 (6 bases). V lost 5 bases to trimming and J lost 1 base, with 20 bases between them. The CDR3 length is 17 residues. Germline V gene data show CDR1 as MDHEN and CDR2 as SYDVKM. CDR3 loop: CASSIINVDRRNTEAFF. The CDR3 region has the DNA TGTGCCAGCAGTATTATCAACGTCGACAGGCGGAACACTGAAGCTTTCTTT.

The V call is TRBV7-2, the J call TRBJ1-3; D is perhaps TRBD1 (6 bases). The V gene's germline CDR1 is SGHTA and CDR2 FQGNSA. V lost 2 bases to trimming and J lost 2 bases, with 10 bases between them. The CDR3 has 15 residues. CDR3 sequence reads: CASSLTGTTGNTIYF. The DNA of the CDR3 is TGTGCCAGCAGCTTAACAGGGACTACTGGAAACACCATATATTTT.

The chain has TRBV7-9 and TRBJ2-7, with 10 bases that match TRBD2. This CDR3 is 16 amino acids long. Trimming took 1 base from V and 2 from J; bases not matched to a gene: 5. CDR1 SEHNR and CDR2 FQNEAQ come from the germline V gene (reference sequence). CDR3 nucleotides: TGTGCCAGCAGCTTAGTTATTAGCGGGGGGACCTACGAGCAGTACTTC. Translating it yields CASSLVISGGTYEQYF.

This clone was found many times. The CDR3 bases are TGTGCCATCAGCGGTGACGGGACAGGGGAGGGGGAGCCCCAGCATTTT. This sequence encodes CAISGDGTGEGEPQHF. The chain links TRBV10-3 to TRBJ1-5, with 10 bases identical to TRBD1. There are 16 residues in the CDR3. Per germline, CDR1 ENHRY and CDR2 SYGVKD. J lost 8 bases, V lost 6 bases, and 13 bases had no gene match.

V and J are TRBV4-1 and TRBJ2-7; 11 positions match TRBD2. The length of the CDR3 is 16 residues. J was trimmed by 2 bases and V by 6 bases; bases with no gene match: 9. The V gene's germline CDR1 is MGHRA and CDR2 YSYEKL. The chain's CDR3 is CASSLGTSGSAYEQYF. The CDR3 bases are TGCGCCAGCAGTCTGGGGACTAGCGGTAGCGCCTACGAGCAGTACTTC.

The rearrangement joins TRBV6-1 to TRBJ1-6, with a possible D match to TRBD1 (5 bases). This CDR3 contains 15 residues. V lost 3 bases to trimming and J lost 7 bases, with 13 bases between them. Germline V gene data show CDR1 as MNHNS and CDR2 as SASEGT. In DNA form, the CDR3 reads TGTGCCAGCAGTGAGTCAGGGTACGAGAATTCACCCCTCCACTTT. This encodes CASSESGYENSPLHF.